Shown below are 20 T cell receptor beta chains from a single sample sequenced in a study of beta chain features in type 1 diabetes. The isolated RNA, all of it, was reverse transcribed, so expressed TCRB transcripts were what got sequenced. Measured with immunoSEQ multiplex PCR; TCRdb has only the in-frame clones, and not every one. The table includes 400,000 to 550,000 clones, over 9.5% detected once. Sequencing used naive CD4+ T cells from blood. The receptors were sampled from a woman aged 18-30 years in good health.

The V call is TRBV7-2, the J call TRBJ2-3; D is possibly TRBD1 (5 bases). Per germline, CDR1 SGHTA and CDR2 FQGNSA. This CDR3 is 15 amino acids long. V was cut by 3 bases and J by 1 base, with 11 bases left in between. The CDR3 nucleotides are TGTGCCAGCAGCTTCCAGGGCCCTGGCACAGATACGCAGTATTTT. Translated, it gives CASSFQGPGTDTQYF.

Only a few counts were recorded for this clone. The chain uses TRBV2 and TRBJ2-1; TRBD2 is a possible D gene (5 bases). This CDR3 contains 15 residues. Germline V gene data show CDR1 as SNHLY and CDR2 as FYNNEI. Trimming took off 2 bases at V and 9 bases at J, with 17 bases between the two ends. CDR3 protein: CASSEPPPAAGEQFF. CDR3 sequence (DNA): TGTGCCAGCAGTGAACCTCCCCCGGCCGCGGGTGAGCAGTTCTTC.

This clone appeared a few times. The rearrangement joins TRBV7-3 to TRBJ2-1, with D possibly TRBD2 on 5 matching bases. Germline loops: CDR1 SGHTA, CDR2 FQGTGA. V shed 0 bases and J shed 4 bases, with 10 bases lying between them. The CDR3 is 15 amino acids. The CDR3 DNA sequence: TGTGCCAGCAGCTTAACGGTGGACTTGTACAATGAGCAGTTCTTC. Encoded protein: CASSLTVDLYNEQFF.

The V gene is TRBV5-8, the J gene TRBJ2-7; no clear D gene. With 2 bases removed from V and 3 bases from J, the gap between germline ends came to 15 bases. There are 15 residues in the CDR3. CDR1 is SGHTS and CDR2 is YDEGEE in the germline V gene. CDR3 sequence reads: CASSFRHTTYYEQYF. DNA for the CDR3: TGTGCCAGCAGCTTTAGGCACACAACCTACTACGAGCAGTACTTC.

The chain links TRBV29-1 to TRBJ2-7; D call uncertain. CDR1 and CDR2 (germline): SQVTM, ANQGSEA. The CDR3 extends over 13 amino acids. The V end lost 6 bases, the J end lost 1 base, and 13 bases lay between the germline ends. CDR3 in DNA: TGCAGCGTCCCCCCTTGGCCGTCCTACGAGCAGTACGTC. Translating gives CSVPPWPSYEQYV.

The chain couples TRBV2 to TRBJ2-3, with D possibly being TRBD2 (6 bases). Trimming cost V 6 bases and J 0 bases, with 19 bases left between them. CDR1 and CDR2 (germline): SNHLY, FYNNEI. The CDR3 is made up of 17 amino acids. CDR3 loop: CASSPGDRPTSTDTQYF. As DNA, the CDR3 is TGTGCCAGCAGCCCGGGAGACCGACCAACAAGCACAGATACGCAGTATTTT.

This clone occurred a few times. The genes are TRBV28 and TRBJ2-1; no clear D. CDR1 is MDHEN and CDR2 is SYDVKM in the germline V gene. CDR3 length: 11 residues. The ends were cut back, 6 bases at V and 4 bases at J, with 4 bases in the middle. The CDR3 is CASRQYNEQFF. In DNA, the CDR3 is TGTGCCAGCAGGCAATACAATGAGCAGTTCTTC. The full variable domain, in which reference TRBV28 and TRBJ2-1 provide the parts outside the CDR3, is DVKVTQSSRYLVKRTGEKVFLECVQDMDHENMFWYRQDPGLGLRLIYFSYDVKMKEKGDIPEGYSVSREKKERFSLILESASTNQTSMYLCASRQYNEQFFGPGTRLTVL.

This chain connects TRBV7-9 to TRBJ2-1; D is uncertain. This CDR3 has 17 amino acids. The ends were cut back, 3 bases at V and 0 bases at J, with 15 bases in the middle. Germline V gene lookup returns CDR1 SEHNR and CDR2 FQNEAQ (reference sequence). The CDR3 nucleotides are TGTGCCAGCAGCTTCGTTGGTCGAGCCAGCTCCTACAATGAGCAGTTCTTC. Translated: CASSFVGRASSYNEQFF.

This rearrangement joins TRBV5-4 to TRBJ1-6, with TRBD1 matching over 7 bases. V shed 2 bases and J 6 bases; nucleotides not matched to a gene: 2. In germline, CDR1 is SGHNT, CDR2 YYREEE (reference sequence). This CDR3 comprises 14 residues. This chain's CDR3 is CASSFGQVNSPLHF. DNA of the CDR3: TGTGCCAGCAGCTTCGGACAGGTTAATTCACCCCTCCACTTT.

V is TRBV29-1 and J is TRBJ1-2; D remains ambiguous. CDR1 and CDR2 (germline): SQVTM, ANQGSEA. The CDR3 is made up of 14 amino acids. The V gene lost 1 base and the J gene lost 1 base, with 10 bases spanning the gap. CDR3 in DNA: TGCAGCGTTGAAGGGCGTGGGGTTAACTATGGCTACACCTTC. Translated, it gives CSVEGRGVNYGYTF.

The chain links TRBV19 to TRBJ2-3, with D hard to call. Per germline, CDR1 LNHDA and CDR2 SQIVND (reference sequence). The CDR3 runs 18 residues. Trimming removed 5 bases from V and 4 bases from J, with 25 bases in between. The CDR3 here is CASSSIFGRPLMPDTQYF. CDR3 coding DNA: TGTGCCAGTAGTTCGATTTTTGGGCGGCCGTTGATGCCAGATACGCAGTATTTT.

This clone was picked up a small number of times. The V and J genes are TRBV29-1 and TRBJ1-1, with TRBD1 matching over 10 bases. The CDR3 totals 13 residues. CDR1 and CDR2 from the germline V gene are SQVTM and ANQGSEA. J gave up 4 bases and V 8 bases, and 7 bases lay outside the gene matches. CDR3 DNA: TGCAGCACGAAGACAGGGGGCATCACTGAAGCTTTCTTT. Translation gives CSTKTGGITEAFF.

This clone has a handful of counts. This chain links TRBV7-2 with TRBJ2-7; the D gene is possibly TRBD2 (6 bases). Deletions cut 3 bases from V and 2 bases from J, with 8 bases between. Per the germline V gene, CDR1 is SGHTA and CDR2 is FQGNSA. The CDR3 spans 13 residues. The CDR3 here is CASSFGGTYEQYF. In DNA form, the CDR3 reads TGTGCCAGCAGCTTTGGCGGGACCTACGAGCAGTACTTC.

The CDR3 DNA sequence: TGTGCCAGCAGCTTAGTGGGGGGTAGCGGGAGGGCAGATACGCAGTATTTT. This codes for CASSLVGGSGRADTQYF. The chain carries TRBV7-2 and TRBJ2-3, with TRBD2 matching 11 bases. Germline loops: CDR1 SGHTA, CDR2 FQGNSA. There are 17 residues in the CDR3. Germline trimming cut 1 base from V and 4 bases from J; bases unmatched to any gene: 7. The variable domain in full, with the rest retrieved from reference TRBV7-2 and TRBJ2-3, is GAGVSQSPSNKVTEKGKDVELRCDPISGHTALYWYRQSLGQGLEFLIYFQGNSAPDKSGLPSDRFSAERTGGSVSTLTIQRTQQEDSAVYLCASSLVGGSGRADTQYFGPGTRLTVL.

The J gene is TRBJ2-3, the V gene TRBV11-1; D is possibly TRBD1 (6 bases). The V gene lost 4 bases and the J gene lost 5 bases, with 16 bases spanning the gap. This CDR3 spans 15 amino acids. CDR1 is SGHAT and CDR2 is FQDESV in the germline V gene (reference sequence). In nucleotides, the CDR3 is TGTGCCAGCAGCTCACCGGACAGAGGGAAAGATACGCAGTATTTT. This encodes CASSSPDRGKDTQYF.

The chain joins TRBV7-6 to TRBJ2-5; maybe TRBD1 (5 bases). The CDR3 consists of 16 residues. Germline assignment: CDR1 SGHVS and CDR2 FNYEAQ. Trimming stripped 0 bases from V and 5 bases from J, with 16 bases between. The CDR3 loop reads CASSLAPGHLVETQYF. In nucleotides, the CDR3 is TGTGCCAGCAGCTTAGCTCCCGGACACCTGGTTGAGACCCAGTACTTC.

The V call is TRBV14, the J call TRBJ2-1; 9 nucleotides agree with TRBD2. The ends lost 3 bases at V and 2 bases at J; junction bases unmatched: 2. The CDR3 runs to 15 residues. Germline CDR1 reads SGHDN; CDR2 reads FVKESK. This CDR3 reads CASSQGLAAYNEQFF. The CDR3 nucleotides read TGTGCCAGCAGCCAGGGACTAGCTGCCTACAATGAGCAGTTCTTC.

This clone was seen a handful of times. J is TRBJ1-3 and V is TRBV4-2; D unclear. The CDR3 runs 14 residues. V was clipped by 1 base and J by 0 bases, with 4 bases between them. CDR1 and CDR2 (germline): LGHNA, YNFKEQ. CDR3 DNA sequence: TGTGCCAGCAGCCAAGCCAGCTCTGGAAACACCATATATTTT. Translated: CASSQASSGNTIYF.

V usage is TRBV4-2 and J usage is TRBJ1-5; tentative D call: TRBD1 (5 bases). The ends were cut back, 1 base at V and 3 bases at J, with 10 bases in the middle. Germline V gene data show CDR1 as LGHNA and CDR2 as YNFKEQ. This CDR3 is built from 15 residues. CDR3 loop: CASSQGRDPNQPQHF. The CDR3 DNA sequence: TGTGCCAGCAGCCAAGGTCGGGACCCCAATCAGCCCCAGCATTTT.

Only a few counts were recorded for this clone. The sample contains more than one DNA sequence encoding this CDR3. The rearrangement joins TRBV7-9 to TRBJ2-5; D not resolved. V was shortened by 5 bases and J by 4 bases, with 5 bases between the two germline ends. The CDR3 runs 11 residues. Germline V gene sequence: CDR1 SEHNR, CDR2 FQNEAQ (reference sequence). CDR3 nucleotide sequence: TGTGCCAGCAGCCCTAGAGAGACCCAGTACTTC. It yields the protein CASSPRETQYF. Full variable domain (remainder filled in from reference TRBV7-9 and TRBJ2-5): DTGVSQNPRHKITKRGQNVTFRCDPISEHNRLYWYRQTLGQGPEFLTYFQNEAQLEKSRLLSDRFSAERPKGSFSTLEIQRTEQGDSAMYLCASSPRETQYFGPGTRLLVL.